The TCR beta chain described here comes from a study of blood T cell repertoires in COVID-19. This table comes from immunoSEQ multiplex PCR, and its TCRdb copy is limited to in-frame clones, with some not included. The top ten clones hold less than 6% of a sample with approximately 350,000 clones, 75% to 90% of them seen once. The sample was PBMCs or T cells enriched from blood (not recorded which). The sequence came from a woman aged 45-65 years who had recovered from COVID-19.

The CDR3 spells CASSPLGGRGETQYF. Here the CDR3 DNA reads TGTGCCAGCAGCCCATTGGGCGGGAGGGGAGAGACCCAGTACTTC. The rearrangement uses TRBV13 and TRBJ2-5, with TRBD2 identical over 9 bases. From germline, CDR1 is PRHDT and CDR2 FYEKMQ (reference sequence). The CDR3 spans 15 residues. J lost 4 bases, V lost 5 bases, and 8 bases had no gene match.